A single sample is the source of the 20 T cell receptor beta chains below, sequenced in a study of shared clonotypes between healthy human individuals. Profiled with immunoSEQ multiplex PCR; TCRdb holds only in-frame clones, not every one. The sample holds approximately 460,000 clones, around 77% seen once. Sequencing was carried out using PBMCs. Source of these receptors: a woman in her forties in good health. Some clones in this sample may be carry-over from other donors' samples.

The V gene is TRBV29-1, the J gene TRBJ2-2, with TRBD2 matching 10 bases. The germline V gene encodes CDR1 SQVTM and CDR2 ANQGSEA. CDR3 length equals 18 residues. The V segment lost 2 bases and the J segment 0 bases; nucleotides outside the gene matches: 9. CDR3 sequence: CSVELRLAGAANTGELFF. The CDR3 nucleotides read TGCAGCGTTGAATTACGGCTAGCGGGAGCTGCGAACACCGGGGAGCTGTTTTTT.

V gene TRBV27 combines with J gene TRBJ2-1, with D unclear. The CDR3 runs to 13 residues. The germline CDR1 and CDR2 sequences are MNHEY and SMNVEV (reference sequence). V gave up 0 bases and J gave up 7 bases, with 7 bases separating them. CDR3 region: CASSLSKANEQFF. The CDR3 DNA reads TGTGCCAGCAGTTTATCAAAGGCTAATGAGCAGTTCTTC.

This clone was counted at least ten times. For the CDR3, the DNA is TGCGCCAGCAGCCAAGAATACGTTACTGGGGCCAACGTCCTGACTTTC. It codes for CASSQEYVTGANVLTF. J is TRBJ2-6 and V is TRBV4-3; D ambiguous. Trimming shortened V by 0 bases and J by 2 bases, and 8 bases separated the two germline ends. Germline values: CDR1 LGHNA, CDR2 YSLEER. The CDR3 has 16 residues.

The chain has TRBV5-4 and TRBJ2-3; D call uncertain. V dropped 7 bases and J dropped 1 base, with 13 bases sitting between them. The germline gives CDR1 SGHNT, CDR2 YYREEE (reference sequence). The CDR3 runs to 14 residues. CDR3 in DNA: TGTGCCAGCGCCCTTTTACGGGGCACAGATACGCAGTATTTT. It specifies CASALLRGTDTQYF.

Comment on this clone: A far larger clone is a single base away, which makes a read error likely. This chain connects TRBV29-1 to TRBJ2-7; no firm D call. Germline V CDR1 and CDR2: SQVTM, ANQGSEA. CDR3 length equals 11 residues. The DNA of the CDR3 is TGCAGCGTTGAGGGCTCCTACAAGCAGTACTTC. Translating gives CSVEGSYKQYF.

This sequence joins TRBV4-1 and TRBJ1-2, with 12 bases aligning to TRBD1. J lost 6 bases, V lost 1 base, and 3 bases had no gene match. The CDR3 extends over 15 amino acids. The V gene's germline CDR1 is MGHRA and CDR2 YSYEKL. The CDR3 DNA follows: TGCGCCAGCAGCCAAGTCGGGACAGGGGGCAATGGCTACACCTTC. This translates into CASSQVGTGGNGYTF.

Comment on this clone: One base separates it from a far larger clone, so it is likely a read error. The genes are TRBV4-3 and TRBJ2-7, with 7 positions matching TRBD1. Germline lookup yields CDR1 LGHNA and CDR2 YSLEER. The CDR3 spans 15 residues. J was trimmed by 2 bases and V by 5 bases; bases with no gene match: 9. CDR3 protein: CASSLNTGETYEQYF. The CDR3 nucleotides read TGCGCCAGCAGCTTGAATACAGGGGAGACCTACGAGCAGTACTTC.

In this sample, this clone turned up many times. The chain employs TRBV2 and TRBJ2-7, with TRBD2 matching over 11 bases. The V and J ends lost 3 bases and 5 bases, in that order; junction bases with no gene match: 3. In germline, CDR1 is SNHLY, CDR2 FYNNEI. This CDR3 has 14 amino acids. CDR3 sequence (DNA): TGTGCCAGCAGTGAGGGACTAGCGGTTCACGAGCAGTACTTC. Its protein product is CASSEGLAVHEQYF.

This clone was recorded only once. The V and J genes are TRBV9 and TRBJ2-1, with no clear D. Germline CDR1 SGDLS, CDR2 YYNGEE. The CDR3 sequence is 14 residues long. Trimming stripped 0 bases from V and 5 bases from J, with 9 bases between. CDR3 nucleotides: TGTGCCAGCAGCGTAGTGGCGGAAAACAATGAGCAGTTCTTC. Encoded protein: CASSVVAENNEQFF.

This clone has more than one count but fewer than ten. The chain recombines TRBV29-1 with TRBJ1-1; D gene unclear. Trimming took 0 bases from V and 3 from J, leaving 11 bases between them. This CDR3 has 14 amino acids. CDR1 is SQVTM and CDR2 is ANQGSEA in the germline V gene. Here the CDR3 reads CSVEEAGRDTEAFF. The CDR3 bases are TGCAGCGTTGAAGAGGCAGGTAGGGACACTGAAGCTTTCTTT.

To note about this clone: A far more abundant clone sits one base away, making this likely a read error. The chain carries TRBV25-1 and TRBJ2-3, with 13 bases aligning to TRBD2. CDR1 is MGHDK, CDR2 SYGVNS, per germline. This CDR3 comprises 18 residues. The CDR3 protein is CASSVLAGGIFGTDMQYF. The DNA of the CDR3 is TGTGCCAGCAGTGTACTAGCGGGAGGGATCTTCGGCACAGATATGCAGTATTTT.

This clone has at least ten counts. The same CDR3 also results from other DNA sequences found in this sample. This chain links TRBV6-1 with TRBJ1-5, with D unresolved. Germline V lookup: CDR1 MNHNS, CDR2 SASEGT. V lost 7 bases and J 7 bases, leaving 11 bases between the germline ends. This CDR3 region has 12 residues. The CDR3 coding sequence is TGTGCCAGCAATTTAGGGCCCCAGCCCCAGCATTTT. This codes for CASNLGPQPQHF.

A remark on this clone: Other DNA sequences of this sample code for an identical CDR3. The chain employs TRBV7-3 and TRBJ2-1, with unresolved D. CDR3 length: 12 residues. CDR1 is SGHTA, CDR2 FQGTGA, per germline. Trimming took 4 bases from V and 4 from J, leaving 5 bases between them. CDR3 nucleotide sequence: TGTGCCAGCAGCTCCAATTACAATGAGCAGTTCTTC. Protein sequence: CASSSNYNEQFF.

The CDR3, as DNA: TGTGCCAGCAGCTTAGCCTGGGACGCCACAGATACGCAGTATTTT. Translating gives CASSLAWDATDTQYF. This rearrangement joins TRBV7-8 to TRBJ2-3; D could derive from TRBD1 or TRBD2 (5 bases each). The CDR3 consists of 15 residues. V was cut by 0 bases and J by 2 bases, with 9 bases left in between. CDR1 is SGHVS and CDR2 is FQNEAQ in the germline V gene.

The chain combines TRBV15 with TRBJ2-7, with a possible D match to TRBD2 (6 bases). Trimming took 7 bases from V and 3 from J, leaving 7 bases between them. Germline V gene data show CDR1 as LNHNV and CDR2 as YYDKDF (reference sequence). This CDR3 has 11 residues. CDR3 loop: CATKAGYEQYF. CDR3 in DNA: TGTGCCACCAAAGCGGGCTACGAGCAGTACTTC. Using reference TRBV15 and TRBJ2-7 for the parts outside the CDR3, the full variable domain is DAMVIQNPRYQVTQFGKPVTLSCSQTLNHNVMYWYQQKSSQAPKLLFHYYDKDFNNEADTPDNFQSRRPNTSFCFLDIRSPGLGDTAMYLCATKAGYEQYFGPGTRLTVT.

This clone appeared a single time. This chain joins TRBV15 and TRBJ2-1, with a tentative D call TRBD1 (6 bases). V lost 1 base and J 4 bases, leaving 11 bases between the germline ends. The germline V gene encodes CDR1 LNHNV and CDR2 YYDKDF (reference sequence). This CDR3 is built from 15 residues. For the CDR3, the DNA is TGTGCCACCAGCAGAGGAGGGGGACGGTACAATGAGCAGTTCTTC. Translated, it gives CATSRGGGRYNEQFF.

V and J are TRBV5-1 and TRBJ2-7; 7 bases agree with TRBD1. Germline CDR1 and CDR2: SGHRS and YFSETQ. This CDR3 region has 15 residues. With V trimmed by 4 bases and J by 2 bases, 9 bases remained unmatched. In DNA form, the CDR3 reads TGCGCCAGCAGCGTACGGGACAGTACAACCTACGAGCAGTACTTC. This encodes CASSVRDSTTYEQYF.

The table lists this clone with a count of one. In DNA, the CDR3 is TGTGCCAGCAGCCGGCCCTCGGGGAACCAGTACTTC. It yields the protein CASSRPSGNQYF. The rearrangement joins TRBV5-8 to TRBJ2-5, with D possibly matching TRBD2 (5 bases). V lost 4 bases to trimming and J lost 10 bases, with 14 bases between them. Germline V gene sequence: CDR1 SGHTS, CDR2 YDEGEE. The CDR3 is 12 amino acids.

J is TRBJ2-2 and V is TRBV7-2; 7 bases match TRBD2. This CDR3 is 16 amino acids long. Germline V CDR1 and CDR2: SGHTA, FQGNSA. Unmatched junction bases numbered 13, after V lost 7 bases and J lost 5 bases. CDR3 DNA: TGTGCCAGCATTCCCCGGGAGGCCAGAGGGACCGGGGAGCTGTTTTTT. It specifies CASIPREARGTGELFF.

V and J are TRBV5-4 and TRBJ1-1, with TRBD1 matching 7 bases. CDR3 size: 14 residues. The germline V gene has CDR1 SGHNT and CDR2 YYREEE (reference sequence). Trimming cost V 3 bases and J 1 base; bases outside gene matches: 3. The CDR3 DNA is TGTGCCAGCAGCTCAGGACAGGAGAACACTGAAGCTTTCTTT. Encoded protein: CASSSGQENTEAFF.